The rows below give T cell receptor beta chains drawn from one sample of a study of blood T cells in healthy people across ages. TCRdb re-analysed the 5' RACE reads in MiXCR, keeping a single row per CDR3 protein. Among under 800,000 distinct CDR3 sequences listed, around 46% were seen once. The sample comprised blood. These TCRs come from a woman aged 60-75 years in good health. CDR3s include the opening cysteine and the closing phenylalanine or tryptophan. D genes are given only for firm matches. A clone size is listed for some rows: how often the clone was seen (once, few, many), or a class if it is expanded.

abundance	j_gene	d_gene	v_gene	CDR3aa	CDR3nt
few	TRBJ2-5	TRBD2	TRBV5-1	CASSQIHGGAVETQYF	TGCGCCAGCAGCCAGATTCACGGGGGGGCCGTCGAGACCCAGTACTTC
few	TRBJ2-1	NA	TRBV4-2	CASSASGYFSYNEQFF	TGTGCCAGCAGCGCGAGCGGGTACTTCTCCTACAATGAGCAGTTCTTC
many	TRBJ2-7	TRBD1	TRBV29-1	CSVLQQGRGYEQYF	TGCAGCGTCCTACAACAGGGGAGAGGCTACGAGCAGTACTTC
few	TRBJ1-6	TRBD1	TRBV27	CASSWGQDNSPLHF	TGTGCCAGCAGTTGGGGACAGGATAATTCACCCCTCCACTTT
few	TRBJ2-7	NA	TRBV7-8	CASSLTGGVPYEQYF	TGTGCCAGCAGCTTAACCGGCGGAGTTCCCTACGAGCAGTACTTC
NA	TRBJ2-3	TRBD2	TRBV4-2	CASSSLTSGRSTDTQYF	TGTGCCAGCAGCTCCCTGACTAGCGGGAGATCCACAGATACGCAGTATTTT
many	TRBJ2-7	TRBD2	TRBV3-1	CASSQLAGMYEQYF	TGTGCCAGCAGCCAGCTAGCGGGGATGTACGAGCAGTACTTC
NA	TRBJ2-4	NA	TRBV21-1	CASSNEKTGPSKHIQHF	TGTGCCAGCAGCAATGAGAAGACAGGCCCGTCCAAGCACATTCAGCACTTC
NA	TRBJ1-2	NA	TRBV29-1	CSVVRTGPTGYTF	TGCAGCGTTGTTAGAACGGGGCCGACTGGCTACACCTTC
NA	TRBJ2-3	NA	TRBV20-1	CSAREGLGDTQYF	TGCAGTGCTAGAGAGGGGTTAGGAGATACGCAGTATTTT
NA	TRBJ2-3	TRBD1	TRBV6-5	CASRGDRGRSDTQYF	TGTGCCAGCAGGGGGGACAGGGGGCGGTCAGATACGCAGTATTTT
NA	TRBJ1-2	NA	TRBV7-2	CASSLDRPGTSNYGYTF	TGTGCCAGCAGCTTAGACCGGCCGGGGACATCTAACTATGGCTACACCTTC
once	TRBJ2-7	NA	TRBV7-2	CASSLEAASSNEQYF	TGTGCCAGCAGCTTAGAAGCAGCCAGTTCAAACGAGCAGTACTTC
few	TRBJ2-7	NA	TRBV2	CASSDRSRVDEQYF	TGTGCCAGCAGTGACCGATCCAGGGTGGACGAGCAGTACTTC
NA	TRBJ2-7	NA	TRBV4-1	CASSQVLKGYEQYF	TGCGCCAGCAGCCAAGTACTGAAGGGCTACGAGCAGTACTTC
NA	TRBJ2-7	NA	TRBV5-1	CAGSPPNYEQYF	TGCGCCGGCAGCCCTCCGAACTACGAGCAGTACTTC
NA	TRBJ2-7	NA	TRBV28	CASSSLRDTAGPYEQYF	TGTGCCAGCAGTTCACTCCGCGACACCGCGGGGCCCTACGAGCAGTACTTC
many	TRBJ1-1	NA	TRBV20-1	CSARGNTEAFF	TGCAGTGCCCGGGGGAACACTGAAGCTTTCTTT
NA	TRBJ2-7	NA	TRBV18	CASSPFQRTGTYEQYF	TGTGCCAGCTCACCATTTCAGCGGACGGGGACCTACGAGCAGTACTTC
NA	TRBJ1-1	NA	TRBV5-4	CASGSSGTEAFF	TGTGCCAGCGGATCTAGTGGGACTGAAGCTTTCTTT
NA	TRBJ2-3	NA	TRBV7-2	CASSLEKRGPYF	TGTGCCAGCAGCTTAGAAAAGAGGGGCCCGTATTTT
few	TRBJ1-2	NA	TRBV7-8	CASSLGRLGGGYTF	TGTGCCAGCAGCTTAGGCAGACTTGGGGGTGGCTACACCTTC
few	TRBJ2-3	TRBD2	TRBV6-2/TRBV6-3	CASRPSGGVSDTQYF	TGTGCCAGCAGACCTAGCGGGGGGGTATCAGATACGCAGTATTTT
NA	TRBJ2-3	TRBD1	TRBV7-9	CASSLGTGSLWDTQYF	TGTGCCAGCAGCTTAGGGACAGGTTCCCTTTGGGATACGCAGTATTTT
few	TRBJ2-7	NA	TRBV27	CASSCRGSYEQYF	TGTGCCAGCAGTTGTAGGGGATCCTACGAGCAGTACTTC
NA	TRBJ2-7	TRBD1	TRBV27	CASSSDRGWSYEQYF	TGTGCCAGCAGTTCCGACAGGGGATGGTCCTACGAGCAGTACTTC
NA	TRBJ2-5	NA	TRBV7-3	CASSLRGDNQETQYF	TGTGCCAGCAGCTTAAGGGGGGATAACCAAGAGACCCAGTACTTC
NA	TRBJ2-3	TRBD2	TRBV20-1	CSAAELAGGKYTQYF	TGCAGTGCAGCAGAGCTAGCGGGAGGCAAATATACGCAGTATTTT
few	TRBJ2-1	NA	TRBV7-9	CASISFERRTNEQFF	TGTGCCAGCATCTCCTTCGAGAGGCGAACCAATGAGCAGTTCTTC
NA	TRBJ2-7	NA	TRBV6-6	CASCLPGRSYEQYF	TGTGCCAGCTGCCTCCCGGGCCGCTCCTACGAGCAGTACTTC
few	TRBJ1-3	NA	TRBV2	CASSESGPGNTIYF	TGTGCCAGCAGTGAATCCGGGCCTGGAAACACCATATATTTT
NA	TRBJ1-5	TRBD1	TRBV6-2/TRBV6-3	CASRKPGQTYSNRPQHF	TGTGCCAGCAGAAAACCGGGACAGACTTATAGCAATCGGCCCCAGCATTTT
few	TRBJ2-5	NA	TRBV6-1	CASSDNSETQYF	TGTGCCAGCAGCGATAACTCGGAGACCCAGTACTTC
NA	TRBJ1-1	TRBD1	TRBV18	CASSPPNRGDTEAFF	TGTGCCAGCTCACCACCTAACAGGGGTGACACTGAAGCTTTCTTT
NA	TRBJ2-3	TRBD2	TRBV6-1	CASSELSGLAGTDTQYF	TGTGCCAGCAGTGAACTTTCGGGACTAGCGGGGACAGATACGCAGTATTTT
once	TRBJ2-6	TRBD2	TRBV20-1	CSARAGGNSGANVLTF	TGCAGTGCTCGCGCGGGGGGTAACTCTGGGGCCAACGTCCTGACTTTC
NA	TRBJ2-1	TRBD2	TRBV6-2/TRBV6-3	CASRLPGAGGPHNEQFF	TGTGCCAGCAGGCTCCCTGGGGCGGGGGGGCCCCACAATGAGCAGTTCTTC
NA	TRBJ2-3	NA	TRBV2	CASSVPGGPNLSTDTQYF	TGTGCCAGCAGTGTACCAGGGGGGCCGAACCTCTCCACAGATACGCAGTATTTT
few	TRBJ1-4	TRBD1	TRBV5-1	CASSLGGTGAATNEKLFF	TGCGCCAGCAGCTTGGGCGGGACAGGGGCCGCAACTAATGAAAAACTGTTTTTT
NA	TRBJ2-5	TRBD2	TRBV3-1	CASSQVPAGGPRSETQYF	TGTGCCAGCAGCCAAGTCCCAGCGGGGGGGCCTCGATCAGAGACCCAGTACTTC
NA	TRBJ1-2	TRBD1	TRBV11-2	CASSPKQGTVAGYTF	TGTGCCAGCAGCCCTAAACAGGGGACGGTAGCTGGCTACACCTTC
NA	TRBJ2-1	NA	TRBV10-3	CAIREGPAHEQFF	TGTGCCATCAGGGAGGGGCCGGCTCATGAGCAGTTCTTC
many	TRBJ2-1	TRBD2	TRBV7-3	CASSALATSGEQFF	TGTGCCAGCAGCGCTCTTGCGACTAGCGGGGAGCAGTTCTTC
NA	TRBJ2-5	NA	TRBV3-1	CASSQAVRDSETQYF	TGTGCCAGCAGCCAAGCCGTCAGGGATTCAGAGACCCAGTACTTC
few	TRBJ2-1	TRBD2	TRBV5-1	CASSAGLAVDEQFF	TGCGCCAGCAGCGCAGGACTAGCGGTGGATGAGCAGTTCTTC
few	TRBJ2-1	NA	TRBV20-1	CSARAYNEQFF	TGCAGTGCTAGAGCGTACAATGAGCAGTTCTTC
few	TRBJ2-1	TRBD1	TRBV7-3	CASSLVRTGENEQFF	TGTGCCAGCAGCTTAGTTCGGACAGGGGAAAATGAGCAGTTCTTC
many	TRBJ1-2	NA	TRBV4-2	CASSQERGELGYGYTF	TGTGCCAGCAGCCAAGAAAGGGGCGAGTTGGGATATGGCTACACCTTC
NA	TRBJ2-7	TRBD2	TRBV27	CASSSTSGNSYEQYF	TGTGCCAGCAGTTCCACTAGCGGTAATTCCTACGAGCAGTACTTC
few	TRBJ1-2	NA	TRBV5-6	CASSLRAFYGYTF	TGTGCCAGCAGCTTGAGGGCTTTCTATGGCTACACCTTC
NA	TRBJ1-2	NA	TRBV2	CASIAGYDGYTF	TGTGCCAGCATAGCAGGGTACGATGGCTACACCTTC
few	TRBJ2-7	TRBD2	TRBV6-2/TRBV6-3	CASSYWGGLAGIYEQYF	TGTGCCAGCAGTTACTGGGGAGGACTAGCGGGAATCTACGAGCAGTACTTC
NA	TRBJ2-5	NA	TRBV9	CASSVGTGGPETQYF	TGTGCCAGCAGCGTAGGAACTGGTGGGCCAGAGACCCAGTACTTC